This T cell receptor (beta chain) emerged from a study of response to subunit inactivated influenza vaccine. This CDR3 region has 14 residues. The trim removed 0 bases at V and 5 bases at J, leaving 5 bases unmatched. The germline CDR1 and CDR2 sequences are GTSNPN and SVGIG (reference sequence). MiXCR was run by TCRdb on the RT-PCR reads, yielding one entry per CDR3 protein. The table has about 620,000 distinct CDR3 sequences, approximately 10% seen once. This sample also belongs to another study, concerning T cells expressing NK-cell markers. From that second work: For TCR beta, cDNA was produced by 5'RACE template switching with UMIs.

The chain uses TRBV30 and TRBJ2-7, with 9 bases lining up with TRBD2. This specimen was PBMCs from blood, taken on the day of vaccination. This clonotype was sampled from a man aged 50-60 years who received an inactivated influenza vaccine. CDR3: CAWSVLAGRDEQYF. The CDR3 DNA reads TGTGCCTGGAGTGTACTAGCGGGCAGGGACGAGCAGTACTTC.